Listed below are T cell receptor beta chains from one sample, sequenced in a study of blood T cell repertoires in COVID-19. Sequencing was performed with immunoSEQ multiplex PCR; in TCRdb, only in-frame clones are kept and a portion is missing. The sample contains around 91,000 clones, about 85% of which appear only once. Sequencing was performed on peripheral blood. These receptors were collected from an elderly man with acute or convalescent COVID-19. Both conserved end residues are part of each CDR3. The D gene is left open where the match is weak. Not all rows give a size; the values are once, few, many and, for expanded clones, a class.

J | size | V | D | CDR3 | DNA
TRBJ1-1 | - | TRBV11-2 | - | CASSAIGLVNTEAFF | TGTGCCAGCAGCGCTATCGGGTTAGTGAACACTGAAGCTTTCTTT
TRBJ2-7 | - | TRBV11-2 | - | CASSLPPGHSYEQYF | TGTGCCAGCAGCCTCCCCCCGGGTCACTCCTACGAGCAGTACTTC
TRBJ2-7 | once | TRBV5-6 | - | CASSLGGVLGSEQYF | TGTGCCAGCAGCCTAGGCGGGGTTTTGGGATCCGAGCAGTACTTC
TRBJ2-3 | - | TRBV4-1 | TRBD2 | CASSQLFGASGGLGTDTQYF | TGCGCCAGCAGCCAACTTTTTGGGGCTAGCGGGGGTTTGGGCACAGATACGCAGTATTTT
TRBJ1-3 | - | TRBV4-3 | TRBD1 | CASSQATGVGNTIYF | TGCGCCAGCAGCCAGGCGACAGGGGTTGGAAACACCATATATTTT
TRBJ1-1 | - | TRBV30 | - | CAWSRQSPNTEAFF | TGTGCCTGGAGTCGACAGAGCCCGAACACTGAAGCTTTCTTT
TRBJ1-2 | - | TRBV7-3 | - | CASSSDSGLGYTF | TGTGCCAGCAGCTCGGACAGTGGGTTAGGCTACACCTTC
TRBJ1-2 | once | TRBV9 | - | CASSAQVQFNYGYTF | TGTGCCAGCAGCGCTCAAGTACAATTCAACTATGGCTACACCTTC
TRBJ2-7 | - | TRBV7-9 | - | CASSQDGGNSEQYF | TGTGCCAGCAGCCAGGACGGGGGAAACAGCGAGCAGTACTTC
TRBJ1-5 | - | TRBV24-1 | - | CATSDQRAGHQPQHF | TGTGCCACCAGTGATCAGAGGGCGGGTCATCAGCCCCAGCATTTT
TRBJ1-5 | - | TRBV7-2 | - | CASRSSPNQPQHF | TGTGCCAGCAGGTCTTCCCCTAATCAGCCCCAGCATTTT
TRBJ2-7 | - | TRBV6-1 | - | CASSEQGRQYF | TGTGCCAGCAGTGAACAGGGAAGGCAGTACTTC
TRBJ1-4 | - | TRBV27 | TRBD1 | CASSPKTGVSEKLFF | TGTGCCAGCAGTCCAAAGACAGGGGTCAGTGAAAAACTGTTTTTT
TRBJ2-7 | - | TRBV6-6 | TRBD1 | CASSSGTGVSYEQYF | TGTGCCAGCAGTTCCGGGACAGGGGTTTCTTACGAGCAGTACTTC
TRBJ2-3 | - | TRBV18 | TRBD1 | CASSLRQGGTDTQYF | TGTGCCAGCTCACTTCGACAGGGGGGTACAGATACGCAGTATTTT
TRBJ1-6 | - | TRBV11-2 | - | CASSLDPRGRSPLHF | TGTGCCAGCAGCTTAGATCCCAGGGGTAGGTCACCCCTCCACTTT
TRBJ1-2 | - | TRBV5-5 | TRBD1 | CASSSGQTNYGYTF | TGTGCCAGCAGCTCGGGACAGACTAACTATGGCTACACCTTC
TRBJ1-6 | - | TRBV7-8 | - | CASSLVAAGPNSPLHF | TGTGCCAGCAGCTTAGTTGCTGCAGGCCCTAATTCACCCCTCCACTTT
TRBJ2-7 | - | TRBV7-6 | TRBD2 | CASSPGTSGSQKYEQYF | TGTGCCAGCAGCCCAGGGACTAGCGGGAGTCAAAAGTACGAGCAGTACTTC
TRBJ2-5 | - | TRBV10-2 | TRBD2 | CASSESGSRQETQYF | TGCGCCAGCAGTGAAAGCGGGAGCCGGCAAGAGACCCAGTACTTC
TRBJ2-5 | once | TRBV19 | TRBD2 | CASSVLLAGVPGETQYF | TGTGCCAGTAGTGTTCTGCTAGCGGGAGTCCCTGGAGAGACCCAGTACTTC
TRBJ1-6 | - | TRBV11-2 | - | CASSSAARSPLHF | TGTGCCAGCAGCTCCGCTGCTAGGTCACCCCTCCACTTT
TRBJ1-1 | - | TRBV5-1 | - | CASSYTGYTEAFF | TGCGCCAGCAGCTATACAGGGTACACTGAAGCTTTCTTT
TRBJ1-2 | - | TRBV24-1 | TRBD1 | CATSEGTGGGYTF | TGTGCCACCAGTGAGGGGACAGGGGGTGGCTACACCTTC
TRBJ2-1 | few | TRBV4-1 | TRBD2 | CASSQLIGLAGDNEQFF | TGCGCCAGCAGCCAACTGATTGGACTAGCGGGAGATAATGAGCAGTTCTTC
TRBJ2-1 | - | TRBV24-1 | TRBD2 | CATSERLAGAYNEQFF | TGTGCCACCAGTGAAAGACTAGCGGGAGCGTACAATGAGCAGTTCTTC
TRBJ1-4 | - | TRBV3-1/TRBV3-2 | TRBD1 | CASSPGGSNEKLFF | TGTGCCAGCAGTCCAGGGGGGTCTAATGAAAAACTGTTTTTT
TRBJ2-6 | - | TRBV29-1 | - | CSVAGPGANVLTF | TGCAGCGTTGCAGGGCCTGGGGCCAACGTCCTGACTTTC
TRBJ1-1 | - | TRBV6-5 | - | CASTPTGGFYTEAFF | TGTGCCAGCACCCCCACGGGCGGGTTTTATACTGAAGCTTTCTTT
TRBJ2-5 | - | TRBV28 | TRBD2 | CASSLSGLAGALETQYF | TGTGCCAGCAGTTTATCGGGACTAGCGGGGGCCCTGGAGACCCAGTACTTC
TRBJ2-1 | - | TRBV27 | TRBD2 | CASRPSGSLYDNEQFF | TGTGCCAGCAGGCCTAGCGGGAGTCTCTATGACAATGAGCAGTTCTTC
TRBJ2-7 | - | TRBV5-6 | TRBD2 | CASSLVPGGSYEQYF | TGTGCCAGCAGCTTGGTCCCGGGGGGTTCCTACGAGCAGTACTTC
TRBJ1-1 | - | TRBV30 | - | CAWNPGAQYTEAFF | TGTGCCTGGAACCCAGGGGCACAGTACACTGAAGCTTTCTTT
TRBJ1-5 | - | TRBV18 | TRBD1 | CASSETGVNQPQHF | TGTGCCAGCTCAGAGACAGGGGTAAATCAGCCCCAGCATTTT
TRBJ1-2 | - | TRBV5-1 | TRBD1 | CASSLEPGGDYGYTF | TGCGCCAGCAGCTTGGAGCCAGGGGGCGACTATGGCTACACCTTC
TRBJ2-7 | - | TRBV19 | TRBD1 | CASSFRDREGYEQYF | TGTGCCAGTAGTTTCCGGGACAGGGAGGGGTACGAGCAGTACTTC
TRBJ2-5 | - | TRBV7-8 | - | CASSLQWSSSRETQYF | TGTGCCAGCAGCTTACAATGGTCTAGCAGTAGGGAGACCCAGTACTTC
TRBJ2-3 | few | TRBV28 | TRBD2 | CASSPPLAGVDTQYF | TGTGCCAGCAGCCCTCCTCTAGCGGGAGTAGATACGCAGTATTTT
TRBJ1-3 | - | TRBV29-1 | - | CSVSRDTSGNTIYF | TGCAGCGTCAGCCGGGACACCTCTGGAAACACCATATATTTT
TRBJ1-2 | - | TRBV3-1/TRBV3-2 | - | CASSLTPGNYGYTF | TGTGCCAGCAGCCTAACCCCAGGGAACTATGGCTACACCTTC
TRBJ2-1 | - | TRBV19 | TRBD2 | CASNWGGLAGVNEQFF | TGTGCCAGTAACTGGGGGGGGCTAGCGGGAGTAAATGAGCAGTTCTTC
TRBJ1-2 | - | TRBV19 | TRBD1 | CASSRQGNGYTF | TGTGCCAGTAGTAGACAGGGGAATGGCTACACCTTC
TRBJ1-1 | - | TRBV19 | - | CASRRQMNTEAFF | TGTGCCAGTAGGAGACAGATGAACACTGAAGCTTTCTTT
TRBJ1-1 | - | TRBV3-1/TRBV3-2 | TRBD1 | CASSPRTGMVTEAFF | TGTGCCAGCAGCCCAAGGACAGGGATGGTCACTGAAGCTTTCTTT
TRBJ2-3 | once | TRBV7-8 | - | CASRSTSSSTDTQYF | TGTGCCAGCAGGTCGACTAGTTCTAGCACAGATACGCAGTATTTT
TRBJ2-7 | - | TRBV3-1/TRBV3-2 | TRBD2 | CASSQEGGGRADEQYF | TGTGCCAGCAGCCAAGAGGGCGGCGGGAGGGCCGATGAGCAGTACTTC
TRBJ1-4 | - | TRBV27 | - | CASSIRGGANEKLFF | TGTGCCAGCAGCATTAGGGGGGGAGCTAATGAAAAACTGTTTTTT